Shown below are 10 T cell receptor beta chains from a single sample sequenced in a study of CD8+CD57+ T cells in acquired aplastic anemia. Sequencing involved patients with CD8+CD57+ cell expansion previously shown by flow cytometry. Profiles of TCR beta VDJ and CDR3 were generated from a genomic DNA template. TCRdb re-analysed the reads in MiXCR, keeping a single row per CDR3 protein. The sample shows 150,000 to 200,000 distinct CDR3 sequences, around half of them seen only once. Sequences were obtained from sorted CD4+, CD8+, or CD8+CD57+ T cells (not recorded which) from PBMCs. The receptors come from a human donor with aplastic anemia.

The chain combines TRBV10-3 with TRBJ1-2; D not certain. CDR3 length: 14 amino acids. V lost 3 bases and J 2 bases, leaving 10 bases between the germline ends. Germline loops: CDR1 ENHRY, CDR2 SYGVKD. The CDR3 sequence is CAISDRTENYGYTF. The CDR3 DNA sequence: TGTGCCATCAGTGACCGTACAGAGAACTATGGCTACACCTTC.

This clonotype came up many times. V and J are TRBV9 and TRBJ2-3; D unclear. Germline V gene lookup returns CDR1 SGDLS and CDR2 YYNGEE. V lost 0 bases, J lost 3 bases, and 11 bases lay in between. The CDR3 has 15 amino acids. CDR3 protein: CASSVDPRGTDTQYF. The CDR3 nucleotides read TGTGCCAGCAGCGTAGATCCCCGCGGTACAGATACGCAGTATTTT.

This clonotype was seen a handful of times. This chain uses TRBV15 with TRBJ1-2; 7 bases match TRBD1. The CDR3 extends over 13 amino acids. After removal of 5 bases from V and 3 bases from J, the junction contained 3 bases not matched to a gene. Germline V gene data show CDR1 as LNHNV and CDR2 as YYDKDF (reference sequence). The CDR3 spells CATSLGQDYGYTF. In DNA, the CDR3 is TGTGCCACCAGCCTCGGACAGGACTATGGCTACACCTTC.

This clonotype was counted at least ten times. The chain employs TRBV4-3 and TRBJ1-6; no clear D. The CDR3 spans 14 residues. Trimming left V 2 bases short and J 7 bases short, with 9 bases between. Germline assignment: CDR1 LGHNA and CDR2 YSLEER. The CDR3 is CASSQKVGNSPLHF. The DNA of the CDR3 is TGCGCCAGCAGCCAAAAGGTGGGGAATTCACCCCTCCACTTT.

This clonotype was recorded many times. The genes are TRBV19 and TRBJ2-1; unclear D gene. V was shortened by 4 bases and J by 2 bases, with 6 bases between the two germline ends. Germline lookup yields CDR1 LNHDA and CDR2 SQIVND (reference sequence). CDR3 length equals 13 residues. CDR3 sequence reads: CASSNPAYNEQFF. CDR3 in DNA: TGTGCCAGTAGTAACCCGGCCTACAATGAGCAGTTCTTC.

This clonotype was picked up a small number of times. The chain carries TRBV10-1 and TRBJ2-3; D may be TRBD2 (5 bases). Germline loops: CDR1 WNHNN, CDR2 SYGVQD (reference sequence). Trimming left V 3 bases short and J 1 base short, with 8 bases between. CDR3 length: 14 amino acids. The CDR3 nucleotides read TGCGCCAGCAGTGACTCGCGGGGCACAGATACGCAGTATTTT. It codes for CASSDSRGTDTQYF.

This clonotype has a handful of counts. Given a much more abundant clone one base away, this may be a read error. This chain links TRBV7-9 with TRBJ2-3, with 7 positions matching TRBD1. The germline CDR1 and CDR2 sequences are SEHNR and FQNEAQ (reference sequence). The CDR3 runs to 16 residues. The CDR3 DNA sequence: TGTGCCAGCAGCTCCCCTACCTTAGGGGGCACAGGTACGCAGTATTTT. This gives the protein CASSSPTLGGTGTQYF.

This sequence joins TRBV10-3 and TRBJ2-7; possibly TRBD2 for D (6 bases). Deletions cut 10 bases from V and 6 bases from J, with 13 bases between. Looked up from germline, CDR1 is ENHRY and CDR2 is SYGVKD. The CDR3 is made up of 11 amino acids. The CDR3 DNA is TGTGCCACCTCCCGGGGACTCGAGCAGTACTTC. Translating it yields CATSRGLEQYF.

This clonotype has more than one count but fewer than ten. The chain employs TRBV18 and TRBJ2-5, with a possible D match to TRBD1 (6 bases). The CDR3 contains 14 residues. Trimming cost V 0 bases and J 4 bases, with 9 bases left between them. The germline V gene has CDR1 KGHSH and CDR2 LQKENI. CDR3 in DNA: TGTGCCAGCTCACCACCGATGGGGGCAGAGACCCAGTACTTC. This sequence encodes CASSPPMGAETQYF.

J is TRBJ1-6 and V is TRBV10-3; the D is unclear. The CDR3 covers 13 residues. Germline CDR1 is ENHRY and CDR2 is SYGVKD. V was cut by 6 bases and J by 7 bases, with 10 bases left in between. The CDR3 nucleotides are TGTGCCATCAGGGGAGGGCCAAATTCACCCCTCCACTTT. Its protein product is CAIRGGPNSPLHF.